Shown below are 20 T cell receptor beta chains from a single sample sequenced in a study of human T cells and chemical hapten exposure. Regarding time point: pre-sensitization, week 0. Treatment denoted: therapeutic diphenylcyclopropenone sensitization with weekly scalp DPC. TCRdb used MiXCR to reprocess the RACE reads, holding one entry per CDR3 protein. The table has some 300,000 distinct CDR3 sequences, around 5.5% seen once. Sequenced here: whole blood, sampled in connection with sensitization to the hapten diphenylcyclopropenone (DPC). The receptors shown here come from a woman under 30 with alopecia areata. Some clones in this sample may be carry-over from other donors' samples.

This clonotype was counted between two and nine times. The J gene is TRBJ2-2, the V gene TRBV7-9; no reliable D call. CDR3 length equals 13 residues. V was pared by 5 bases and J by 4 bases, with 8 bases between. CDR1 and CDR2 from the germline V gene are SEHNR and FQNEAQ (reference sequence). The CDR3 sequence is CASSLSVTGELFF. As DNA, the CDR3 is TGTGCCAGCAGCCTAAGCGTCACCGGGGAGCTGTTTTTT. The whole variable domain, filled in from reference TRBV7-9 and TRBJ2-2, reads DTGVSQNPRHKITKRGQNVTFRCDPISEHNRLYWYRQTLGQGPEFLTYFQNEAQLEKSRLLSDRFSAERPKGSFSTLEIQRTEQGDSAMYLCASSLSVTGELFFGEGSRLTVL.

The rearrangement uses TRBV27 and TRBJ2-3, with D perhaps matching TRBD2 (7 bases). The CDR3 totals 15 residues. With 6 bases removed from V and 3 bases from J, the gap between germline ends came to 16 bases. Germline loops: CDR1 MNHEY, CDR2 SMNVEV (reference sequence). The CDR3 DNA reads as TGTGCCAGCAGCGGGGAGGGGGATCGGACAGATACGCAGTATTTT. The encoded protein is CASSGEGDRTDTQYF.

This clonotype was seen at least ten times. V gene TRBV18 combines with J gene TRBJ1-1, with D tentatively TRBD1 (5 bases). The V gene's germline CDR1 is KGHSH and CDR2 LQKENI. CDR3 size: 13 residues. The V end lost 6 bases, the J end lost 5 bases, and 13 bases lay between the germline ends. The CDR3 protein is CASSPSWGTEAFF. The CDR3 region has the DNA TGTGCCAGCTCTCCCTCGTGGGGGACTGAAGCTTTCTTT.

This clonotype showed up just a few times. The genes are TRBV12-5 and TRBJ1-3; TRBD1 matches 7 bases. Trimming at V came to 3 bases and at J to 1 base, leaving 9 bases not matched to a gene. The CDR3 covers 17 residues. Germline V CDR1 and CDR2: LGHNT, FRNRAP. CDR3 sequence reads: CASGLLGRGLSGNTIYF. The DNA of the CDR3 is TGTGCTAGTGGTTTACTTGGTAGGGGGCTTTCTGGAAACACCATATATTTT.

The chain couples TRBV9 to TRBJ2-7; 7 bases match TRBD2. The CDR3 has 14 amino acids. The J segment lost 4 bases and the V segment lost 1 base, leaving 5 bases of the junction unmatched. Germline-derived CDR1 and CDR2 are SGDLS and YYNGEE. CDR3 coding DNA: TGTGCCAGCAGCGTACGGGGGGATGATTACGAGCAGTACTTC. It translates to CASSVRGDDYEQYF.

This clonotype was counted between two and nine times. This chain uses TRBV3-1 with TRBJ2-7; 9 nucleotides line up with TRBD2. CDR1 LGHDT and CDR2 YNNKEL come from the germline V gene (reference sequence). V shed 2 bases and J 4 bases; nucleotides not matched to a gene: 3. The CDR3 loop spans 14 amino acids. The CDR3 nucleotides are TGTGCCAGCAGCCAAAGGACTAGCGAGTACGAGCAGTACTTC. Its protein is CASSQRTSEYEQYF.

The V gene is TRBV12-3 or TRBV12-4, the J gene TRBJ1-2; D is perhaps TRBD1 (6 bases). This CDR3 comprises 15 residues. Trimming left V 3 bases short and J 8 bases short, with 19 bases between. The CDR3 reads CASSFGPRLDRGYTF. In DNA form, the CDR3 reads TGTGCCAGCAGTTTTGGCCCCCGCCTCGACAGGGGCTACACCTTC.

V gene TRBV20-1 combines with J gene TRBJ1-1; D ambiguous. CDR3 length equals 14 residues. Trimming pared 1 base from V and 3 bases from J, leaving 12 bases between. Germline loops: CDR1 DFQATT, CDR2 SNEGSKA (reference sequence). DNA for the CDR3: TGCAGTGCTAGAGGATTTGACACCCACACTGAAGCTTTCTTT. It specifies CSARGFDTHTEAFF.

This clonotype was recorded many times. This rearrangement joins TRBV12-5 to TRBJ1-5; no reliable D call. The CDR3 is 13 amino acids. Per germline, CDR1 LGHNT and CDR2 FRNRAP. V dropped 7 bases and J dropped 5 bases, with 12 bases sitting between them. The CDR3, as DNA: TGTGCTAGTGCTCAAGGTGTCGATCAGCCCCAGCATTTT. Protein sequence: CASAQGVDQPQHF.

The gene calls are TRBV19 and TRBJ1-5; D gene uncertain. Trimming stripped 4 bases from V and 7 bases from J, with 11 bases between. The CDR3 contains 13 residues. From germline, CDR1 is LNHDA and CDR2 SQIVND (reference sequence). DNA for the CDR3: TGTGCCAGTAGTAATGGACGGCAGCAGCCCCAGCATTTT. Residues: CASSNGRQQPQHF.

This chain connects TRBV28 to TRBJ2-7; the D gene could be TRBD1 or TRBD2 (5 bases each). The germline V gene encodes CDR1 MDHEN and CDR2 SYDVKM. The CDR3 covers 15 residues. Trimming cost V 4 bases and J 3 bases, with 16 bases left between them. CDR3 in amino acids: CASSSTGTASYEQYF. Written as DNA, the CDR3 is TGTGCCAGCAGTTCGACCGGGACCGCAAGCTACGAGCAGTACTTC.

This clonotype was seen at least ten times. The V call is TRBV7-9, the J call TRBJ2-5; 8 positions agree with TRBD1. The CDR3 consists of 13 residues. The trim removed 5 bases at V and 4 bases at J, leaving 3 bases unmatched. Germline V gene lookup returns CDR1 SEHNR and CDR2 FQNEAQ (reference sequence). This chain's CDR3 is CASSRQGRETQYF. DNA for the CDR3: TGTGCCAGCAGCCGACAGGGGAGAGAGACCCAGTACTTC.

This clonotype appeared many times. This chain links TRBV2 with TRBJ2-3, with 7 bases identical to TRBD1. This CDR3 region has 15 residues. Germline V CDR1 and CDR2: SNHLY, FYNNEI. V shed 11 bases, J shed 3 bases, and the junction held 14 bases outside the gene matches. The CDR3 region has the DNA TGTGCCGTCCGACAGGGAGCAGGAGTAACAGATACGCAGTATTTT. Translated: CAVRQGAGVTDTQYF. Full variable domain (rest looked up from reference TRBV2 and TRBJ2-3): EPEVTQTPSHQVTQMGQEVILRCVPISNHLYFYWYRQILGQKVEFLVSFYNNEISEKSEIFDDQFSVERPDGSNFTLKIRSTKLEDSAMYFCAVRQGAGVTDTQYFGPGTRLTVL.

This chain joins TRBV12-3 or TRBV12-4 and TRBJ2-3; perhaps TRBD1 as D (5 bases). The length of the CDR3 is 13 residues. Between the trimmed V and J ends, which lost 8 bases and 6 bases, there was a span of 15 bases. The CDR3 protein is CASPTDLDDTQYF. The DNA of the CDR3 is TGTGCCAGCCCGACAGATCTCGATGATACGCAGTATTTT.

The CDR3: CASVDRATGVYEQYF. The DNA of the CDR3 is TGTGCCAGCGTGGACCGGGCAACAGGGGTGTACGAGCAGTACTTC. The chain is built from TRBV28 and TRBJ2-7; TRBD1 aligns across 7 bases. This CDR3 has 15 residues. CDR1 and CDR2 (germline): MDHEN, SYDVKM. J gave up 4 bases and V 8 bases, and 14 bases lay outside the gene matches.

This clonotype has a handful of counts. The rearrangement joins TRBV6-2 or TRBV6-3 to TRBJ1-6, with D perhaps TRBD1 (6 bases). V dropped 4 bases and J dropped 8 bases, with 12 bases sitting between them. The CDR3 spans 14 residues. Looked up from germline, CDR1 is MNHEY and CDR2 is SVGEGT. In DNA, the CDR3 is TGTGCCAGCAGTTCACAGGGAATACATTCACCCCTCCACTTT. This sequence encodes CASSSQGIHSPLHF.

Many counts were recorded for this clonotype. The CDR3 loop is CASSVGTGISSNTEAFF. The CDR3, as DNA: TGTGCCAGCAGTGTAGGGACAGGCATATCATCGAACACTGAAGCTTTCTTT. This chain links TRBV28 with TRBJ1-1; 8 bases line up with TRBD1. This CDR3 has 17 residues. Germline V gives CDR1 MDHEN, CDR2 SYDVKM. Trimming cost V 5 bases and J 1 base; bases outside gene matches: 12.

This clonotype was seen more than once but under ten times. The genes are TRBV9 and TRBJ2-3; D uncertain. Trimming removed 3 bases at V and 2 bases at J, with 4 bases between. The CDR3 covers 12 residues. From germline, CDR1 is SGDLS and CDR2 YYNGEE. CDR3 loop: CASSADTDTQYF. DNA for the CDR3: TGTGCCAGCAGCGCGGACACAGATACGCAGTATTTT.

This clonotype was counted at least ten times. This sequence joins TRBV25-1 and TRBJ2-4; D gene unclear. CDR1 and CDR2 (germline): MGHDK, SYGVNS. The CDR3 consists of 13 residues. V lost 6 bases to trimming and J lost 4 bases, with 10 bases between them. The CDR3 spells CASSPNIKNIQYF. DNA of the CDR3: TGTGCCAGCAGCCCTAATATAAAAAACATTCAGTACTTC.

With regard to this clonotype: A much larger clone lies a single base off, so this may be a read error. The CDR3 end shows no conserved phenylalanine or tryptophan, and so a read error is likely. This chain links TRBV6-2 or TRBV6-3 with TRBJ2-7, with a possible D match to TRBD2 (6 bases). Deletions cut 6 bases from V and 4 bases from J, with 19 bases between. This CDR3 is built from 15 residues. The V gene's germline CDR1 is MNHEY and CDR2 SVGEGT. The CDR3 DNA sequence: TGTGCCAGCAGCCCCGCGGGGCCTCTCAAGTACGAGCAGTACCTC. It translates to CASSPAGPLKYEQYL.